The entry that follows covers one TCR beta chain sequence. This entry comes from a study of shared clonotypes between healthy human individuals. About the study: Researchers assigned three CD4 naive, three CD4 memory, two CD8 naive and one CD8 memory plate to each donor.

The CDR3 runs to 23 residues. TCRdb's table, derived via immunoSEQ multiplex PCR, lists solely in-frame clones and lacks some. The sample gives 2.3 million or so clones, 85% to 95% of which show up once; about 0.41% is in the top ten. The TCR comes from a man aged 18 to 30 in good health. Some clones in this sample may be carry-over from other donors' samples. The chain has TRBV21-1 and TRBJ2-7; the tabulated D call, TRBD2, remains unverified against the DNA. TRBV21-1 is annotated as a pseudogene. The sample was naive CD4+ T cells from PBMCs. Regarding subset: CD45RA+ positively selected. The DNA for the CDR3 is TGTGCCAGCAGCACAGAAGGTGGGCCCGGGACTAGCGGAATATACGGCCTGTCCTACGAGCAGTACTTC. It is translated as CASSTEGGPGTSGIYGLSYEQYF.